These T cell receptor beta chains were read from a single sample in a study of shared T cell receptors in the human thymus. Profiling relied on immunoSEQ multiplex PCR, and the TCRdb table lists in-frame clones only, not all of them. This sample has more than 550,000 clones, with around 87% found just once. These data were also filed under a second study, of human thymus T cells.

Sequenced sample: thymocytes. The origin of the receptors is a boy less than two years old with a congenital heart defect. Both conserved end residues are part of each CDR3. A D gene is named only where the DNA matches it firmly. Not every row has a clone size; where given, it reads once, few, many or a size class.

D	V	size	J	CDR3	DNA
.	TRBV6-1	.	TRBJ1-2	CASRSAKGGYGYTF	TGTGCCAGCAGGAGTGCCAAAGGGGGCTATGGCTACACCTTC
TRBD2	TRBV14	.	TRBJ2-3	CASWDTSGGTDTQYF	TGTGCCAGCTGGGACACTAGCGGGGGCACAGATACGCAGTATTTT
TRBD1	TRBV6-6	.	TRBJ1-1	CASSYKTGVASAFF	TGTGCCAGCAGTTACAAGACAGGGGTGGCGTCGGCTTTCTTT
.	TRBV19	.	TRBJ1-6	CASTAGGGFNNSPLHF	TGTGCCAGTACCGCCGGAGGTGGGTTTAACAATTCACCCCTCCACTTT
.	TRBV4-1	.	TRBJ1-5	CASSPQVRQPQHF	TGCGCCAGCAGCCCTCAGGTACGCCAGCCCCAGCATTTT
TRBD1	TRBV5-4	.	TRBJ1-2	CASSLAGTGYGYTF	TGTGCCAGCAGCTTGGCAGGGACAGGCTATGGCTACACCTTC
.	TRBV14	.	TRBJ2-7	CASSHHHPGADEQYF	TGTGCCAGCAGCCACCACCATCCAGGGGCGGACGAGCAGTACTTC
.	TRBV15	.	TRBJ1-4	CATSRDDRAVWNEKLFF	TGTGCCACCAGCAGAGATGATAGAGCCGTTTGGAATGAAAAACTGTTTTTT
.	TRBV11-2	.	TRBJ1-1	CASSFPTGNTEAFF	TGTGCCAGCAGCTTCCCGACGGGAAACACTGAAGCTTTCTTT
TRBD1	TRBV7-2	.	TRBJ1-6	CASSLSGGQGVSPLHF	TGTGCCAGCAGCCTCAGCGGGGGACAGGGGGTCTCACCCCTCCACTTT
TRBD1	TRBV5-1	.	TRBJ1-2	CASSTSYRGAEYGYTF	TGCGCCAGCAGCACCTCTTACAGGGGGGCAGAATATGGCTACACCTTC
TRBD1	TRBV7-2	.	TRBJ2-6	CASSLSEGQGDSGANVLTF	TGTGCCAGCAGCCTTAGCGAAGGACAGGGTGACTCTGGGGCCAACGTCCTGACTTTC
TRBD1	TRBV7-4	.	TRBJ1-1	CASSLVEDRGRVTEAFF	TGTGCCAGCAGCTTAGTCGAAGACAGGGGGCGCGTCACTGAAGCTTTCTTT
TRBD2	TRBV6-6	.	TRBJ2-7	CASRSTGTSGRYEQYF	TGTGCCAGCAGGTCGACCGGGACTAGCGGGAGGTACGAGCAGTACTTC
TRBD1	TRBV11-3	.	TRBJ1-5	CASSLAGAGTGVDQPQHF	TGTGCCAGCAGCTTGGCGGGGGCAGGGACAGGGGTAGATCAGCCCCAGCATTTT
TRBD1	TRBV19	.	TRBJ1-2	CASSIPPDREGISYGYTF	TGTGCCAGTAGTATCCCCCCGGACAGGGAGGGTATCAGTTACGGCTACACCTTC
TRBD2	TRBV30	.	TRBJ2-2	CAWSAGLAGNTGELFF	TGTGCCTGGAGTGCGGGACTAGCGGGGAACACCGGGGAGCTGTTTTTT
.	TRBV7-2	.	TRBJ1-2	CASVSGRDYGYTF	TGTGCCAGCGTGTCTGGGAGGGACTATGGCTACACCTTC
TRBD1	TRBV5-6	few	TRBJ2-7	CASSCRDSEQYF	TGTGCCAGCAGCTGCCGGGACAGCGAGCAGTACTTC
TRBD1	TRBV11-2	.	TRBJ1-1	CASSLRTGVTEAFF	TGTGCCAGCAGCTTACGGACAGGAGTAACTGAAGCTTTCTTT
TRBD2	TRBV9	.	TRBJ2-3	CASSVGLASGFPSTDTQYF	TGTGCCAGCAGCGTAGGGCTGGCTAGCGGGTTCCCTAGCACAGATACGCAGTATTTT
TRBD2	TRBV28	.	TRBJ2-4	CASNKPGLESRAKNIQYF	TGTGCCAGCAACAAACCGGGACTAGAGAGCCGTGCCAAAAACATTCAGTACTTC
.	TRBV10-3	.	TRBJ2-5	CAISPGGIWETQYF	TGTGCCATCAGTCCCGGGGGAATATGGGAGACCCAGTACTTC
.	TRBV9	once	TRBJ2-7	CASSVEGGEQYF	TGTGCCAGCAGCGTAGAGGGGGGGGAGCAGTACTTC
.	TRBV7-9	once	TRBJ1-3	CASSLGPLSGNTIYF	TGTGCCAGCAGCTTAGGTCCACTCTCTGGAAACACCATATATTTT
TRBD2	TRBV5-1	.	TRBJ2-7	CASSIGLAGFFSYYEQYF	TGCGCCAGCAGCATCGGACTAGCGGGATTTTTTTCTTACTACGAGCAGTACTTC
TRBD2	TRBV19	few	TRBJ2-1	CASSRYSGMGNEQFF	TGTGCCAGTAGTCGATATAGCGGGATGGGGAATGAGCAGTTCTTC
TRBD2	TRBV4-3	once	TRBJ2-1	CASSSETSGRGIRSEQFF	TGCGCCAGCAGCTCAGAGACTAGCGGGAGAGGAATTCGTAGTGAGCAGTTCTTC
TRBD1	TRBV28	.	TRBJ1-5	CASSPTGQGTFSQPQHF	TGTGCCAGCAGTCCCACAGGACAGGGGACTTTCTCTCAGCCCCAGCATTTT
.	TRBV21-1	.	TRBJ1-1	CASSIEPGAEAFF	TGTGCCAGCAGCATAGAGCCGGGGGCTGAAGCTTTCTTT
TRBD2	TRBV4-3	few	TRBJ2-3	CASSPEARWEGPDTQYF	TGCGCCAGCAGCCCGGAGGCTCGGTGGGAGGGCCCGGATACGCAGTATTTT
.	TRBV30	.	TRBJ1-2	CAWSVPEVAGYTF	TGTGCCTGGAGTGTCCCAGAAGTTGCTGGCTACACCTTC
.	TRBV10-2	.	TRBJ2-2	CASSPPYSSSSTGELFF	TGCGCCAGCAGCCCCCCTTATAGCAGTTCGTCCACCGGGGAGCTGTTTTTT
TRBD1	TRBV5-1	.	TRBJ1-1	CASSLLTGPNTEAFF	TGCGCCAGCAGCTTGCTGACAGGGCCCAACACTGAAGCTTTCTTT
TRBD2	TRBV5-6	.	TRBJ2-7	CASSPTSFPPDEQYF	TGTGCCAGCAGCCCGACTAGCTTCCCTCCCGACGAGCAGTACTTC
TRBD1	TRBV5-1	.	TRBJ2-3	CASSYGQGFRRGRRLTYTDTQYF	TGCGCCAGCAGTTATGGACAGGGGTTTCGGCGTGGGCGGCGCCTCACCTACACAGATACGCAGTATTTT
.	TRBV4-3	.	TRBJ2-2	CASSQGTIGSGELFF	TGCGCCAGCAGCCAAGGGACTATCGGTTCCGGGGAGCTGTTTTTT
.	TRBV2	once	TRBJ2-7	CASSVPGLTYEQYF	TGTGCCAGCAGTGTCCCGGGACTGACCTACGAGCAGTACTTC
TRBD1	TRBV5-6	.	TRBJ1-1	CASSLTGGVGDTEAFF	TGTGCCAGCAGCTTGACAGGGGGCGTCGGAGACACTGAAGCTTTCTTT
.	TRBV7-9	.	TRBJ2-7	CASSLTASYEQYF	TGTGCCAGCAGCTTGACTGCCTCCTACGAGCAGTACTTC
.	TRBV28	.	TRBJ2-3	CASSCSKTDTQYF	TGTGCCAGCAGTTGTAGCAAGACAGATACGCAGTATTTT
.	TRBV14	.	TRBJ2-7	CASSQVPRDISYEQYF	TGTGCCAGCAGCCAAGTCCCCCGGGACATCTCCTACGAGCAGTACTTC
TRBD1	TRBV7-6	.	TRBJ1-5	CASSSGPQGDNQPQHF	TGTGCCAGCAGCTCGGGGCCCCAGGGGGACAATCAGCCCCAGCATTTT
.	TRBV18	.	TRBJ2-2	CASSPSYTGELFF	TGTGCCAGCTCACCGAGTTACACCGGGGAGCTGTTTTTT
TRBD1	TRBV4-3	.	TRBJ2-7	CASSQDKETGSSEQYF	TGCGCCAGCAGCCAAGATAAGGAGACAGGGTCCTCCGAGCAGTACTTC
TRBD1	TRBV5-5	.	TRBJ1-4	CASSRDRAHEKLFF	TGTGCCAGCAGCCGGGACAGGGCCCATGAAAAACTGTTTTTT
.	TRBV14	.	TRBJ2-5	CASSQEGPTPRETQYF	TGTGCCAGCAGCCAAGAAGGCCCGACCCCGCGGGAGACCCAGTACTTC
.	TRBV7-6	.	TRBJ2-7	CASSLGQGGEQYF	TGTGCCAGCAGCTTAGGTCAGGGCGGCGAGCAGTACTTC